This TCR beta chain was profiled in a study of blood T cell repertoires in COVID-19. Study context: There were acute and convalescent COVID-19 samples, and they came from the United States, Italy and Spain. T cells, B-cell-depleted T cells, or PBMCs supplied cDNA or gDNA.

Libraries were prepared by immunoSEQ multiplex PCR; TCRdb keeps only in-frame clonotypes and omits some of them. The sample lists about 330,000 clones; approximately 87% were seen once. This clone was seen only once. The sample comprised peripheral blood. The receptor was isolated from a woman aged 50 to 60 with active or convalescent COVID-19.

For the CDR3, the DNA is TGTGCCAGCAGTGGTAGAGAGAACACCGGGGAGCTGTTTTTT. The encoded protein is CASSGRENTGELFF. The chain links TRBV2 to TRBJ2-2; unclear D gene. The CDR3 covers 14 residues. Germline CDR1 reads SNHLY; CDR2 reads FYNNEI. The V end was cut by 4 bases, the J end by 1 base, with 7 bases between.